A single sample gave rise to the 28 T cell receptor beta chains below, sequenced in a study of blood T cell repertoires in COVID-19. The protocol was immunoSEQ multiplex PCR, while the TCRdb copy is restricted to in-frame clones and leaves out a portion. The data contain about 250,000 clones, about 86% of them singletons. Sequenced sample: peripheral blood. Every receptor here comes from a middle-aged man with active or convalescent COVID-19.

V is TRBV29-1 and J is TRBJ2-7; possibly TRBD1 for D (6 bases). Germline-derived CDR1 and CDR2 are SQVTM and ANQGSEA. The CDR3 is made up of 15 amino acids. The germline V and J ends were trimmed by 2 bases and 3 bases, with 17 bases remaining between them. CDR3 region: CSVERIRDNFYEQYF. In DNA, the CDR3 is TGCAGCGTTGAAAGAATACGGGACAACTTCTACGAGCAGTACTTC.

Turning to this clone: The sample contains more than one DNA sequence encoding this CDR3. The rearrangement uses TRBV6-5 and TRBJ1-5; D is perhaps TRBD1 (5 bases). Between the trimmed V and J ends, which lost 4 bases and 4 bases, there was a span of 8 bases. CDR1 is MNHEY, CDR2 SVGAGI, per germline. The CDR3 sequence is 13 residues long. In DNA, the CDR3 is TGTGCCAGCAGTTCCAGACAGAATCAGCCCCAGCATTTT. Translated, it gives CASSSRQNQPQHF.

The gene calls are TRBV3-1 (or the pseudogene TRBV3-2) and TRBJ2-3, with D uncertain. The CDR3 has 13 amino acids. Germline assignment: CDR1 LGHDT and CDR2 YNNKEL (reference sequence). V was pared by 3 bases and J by 0 bases, with 4 bases between. The CDR3, as DNA: TGTGCCAGCAGCCAGTATAGCACAGATACGCAGTATTTT. It codes for CASSQYSTDTQYF.

The chain carries TRBV5-4 and TRBJ1-2; a weak D match, TRBD1 (5 bases). Trimming removed 2 bases from V and 4 bases from J, with 15 bases in between. Germline CDR1 reads SGHNT; CDR2 reads YYREEE (reference sequence). The CDR3 consists of 15 residues. CDR3 sequence: CASSFLGRGSYGYTF. The CDR3 region has the DNA TGTGCCAGCAGCTTCCTGGGGCGAGGTAGCTATGGCTACACCTTC. Based on the CDR3 plus reference TRBV5-4 and TRBJ1-2, the full variable domain is ETGVTQSPTHLIKTRGQQVTLRCSSQSGHNTVSWYQQALGQGPQFIFQYYREEENGRGNFPPRFSGLQFPNYSSELNVNALELDDSALYLCASSFLGRGSYGYTFGSGTRLTVV.

The chain employs TRBV25-1 and TRBJ1-6; 10 nucleotides agree with TRBD1. From germline, CDR1 is MGHDK and CDR2 SYGVNS. The trim removed 3 bases at V and 4 bases at J, leaving 0 bases unmatched. This CDR3 is 15 amino acids long. The CDR3 DNA follows: TGTGCCAGCAGTGAGGACAGGGGGTATAATTCACCCCTCCACTTT. Protein product: CASSEDRGYNSPLHF.

This chain connects TRBV4-1 to TRBJ2-3, with 14 bases identical to TRBD2. Trimming took 6 bases from V and 6 from J; bases not matched to a gene: 17. The CDR3 sequence is 19 residues long. Germline V CDR1 and CDR2: MGHRA, YSYEKL. CDR3 sequence reads: CASRPQTGTSGSSIDTQYF. CDR3 bases: TGCGCCAGCAGACCACAGACCGGGACTAGCGGGAGTTCTATTGATACGCAGTATTTT.

This clone was counted between two and nine times. This chain joins TRBV30 and TRBJ1-4; D is perhaps TRBD1 (5 bases). The germline V gene has CDR1 GTSNPN and CDR2 SVGIG (reference sequence). The ends were cut back, 2 bases at V and 6 bases at J, with 16 bases in the middle. This CDR3 region has 15 residues. Here the CDR3 reads CAWSYTGDRYEKLFF. CDR3 coding DNA: TGTGCCTGGAGTTATACAGGAGATCGATATGAAAAACTGTTTTTT.

CDR3 DNA: TGTGCCAGCAGCTTAGGGGGCAGGGGTTTCTCTGGAAACACCATATATTTT. Its translation is CASSLGGRGFSGNTIYF. The chain links TRBV13 to TRBJ1-3; D is possibly TRBD1 (6 bases). The CDR3 has 17 residues. The V end was cut by 0 bases, the J end by 0 bases, with 12 bases between. The germline V gene encodes CDR1 PRHDT and CDR2 FYEKMQ (reference sequence).

CDR3 sequence reads: CASSRRQGDMNSPLHF. The CDR3 bases are TGCGCCAGCAGCCGCCGACAGGGGGATATGAATTCACCCCTCCACTTT. The rearrangement uses TRBV4-1 and TRBJ1-6, with 9 nucleotides matching TRBD1. V lost 4 bases, J lost 7 bases, and 8 bases stayed unmatched. CDR3 length: 16 amino acids. CDR1 is MGHRA and CDR2 is YSYEKL in the germline V gene.

The gene calls are TRBV24-1 and TRBJ1-2; D might be TRBD1 (6 bases). Germline values: CDR1 KGHDR, CDR2 SFDVKD. V was trimmed by 2 bases and J by 4 bases, leaving 16 bases between them. CDR3 length: 16 residues. Here the CDR3 reads CATSDSTRTATYGYTF. In nucleotides, the CDR3 is TGTGCCACCAGTGATTCCACTAGGACAGCTACCTATGGCTACACCTTC.

The chain joins TRBV3-1 (or the pseudogene TRBV3-2) to TRBJ2-7; D may be TRBD1 (7 bases). The V end was cut by 4 bases, the J end by 12 bases, with 16 bases between. CDR1 is LGHDT and CDR2 is YNNKEL in the germline V gene (reference sequence). The CDR3 contains 12 residues. Here the CDR3 reads CASSLQGGQRYF. CDR3 coding DNA: TGTGCCAGCAGCCTGCAGGGGGGCCAGCGGTACTTC.

This chain joins TRBV6-5 and TRBJ2-2; no definite D call. The V end was cut by 11 bases, the J end by 1 base, with 11 bases between. This CDR3 is 13 amino acids long. CDR1 and CDR2 (germline): MNHEY, SVGAGI. CDR3 in DNA: TGTGCCTGTGGGCCTCGGAACACCGGGGAGCTGTTTTTT. Protein product: CACGPRNTGELFF.

V usage is TRBV10-3 and J usage is TRBJ2-7; 7 bases agree with TRBD2. CDR1 and CDR2 (germline): ENHRY, SYGVKD. V was clipped by 6 bases and J by 0 bases; unmatched bases: 5. The CDR3 is 14 residues long. Written as DNA, the CDR3 is TGTGCCATCAGCTCGACTAGCAGCTCCTACGAGCAGTACTTC. This translates into CAISSTSSSYEQYF.

The rearrangement links TRBV12-3 or TRBV12-4 to TRBJ1-2; D is unclear. The CDR3 covers 13 residues. Trimming took off 8 bases at V and 5 bases at J, with 15 bases between the two ends. The CDR3 is CASSNSGPYGYTF. CDR3 bases: TGTGCCAGCTCCAACAGCGGACCATATGGCTACACCTTC.

This clone was counted a single time. The chain links TRBV6-2 or TRBV6-3 to TRBJ1-4, with 10 bases matching TRBD1. Trimming cost V 6 bases and J 7 bases; bases outside gene matches: 11. Germline CDR1 reads MNHEY; CDR2 reads SVGEGT. CDR3 length: 16 residues. The DNA for the CDR3 is TGTGCCAGCAGCCCAAGCCCCGGGACAGGGGTTGAAAAACTGTTTTTT. It yields the protein CASSPSPGTGVEKLFF.

This chain links TRBV12-5 with TRBJ1-5; D is perhaps TRBD1 (5 bases). The V end lost 0 bases, the J end lost 0 bases, and 12 bases lay between the germline ends. Germline V gene data show CDR1 as LGHNT and CDR2 as FRNRAP. CDR3 length equals 17 residues. The CDR3, as DNA: TGTGCTAGTGGTTTGGTATCGACAGATTATAGCAATCAGCCCCAGCATTTT. Encoded protein: CASGLVSTDYSNQPQHF.

This clone appeared a few times. V gene TRBV6-5 combines with J gene TRBJ1-6; 11 bases are shared with TRBD1. Per germline, CDR1 MNHEY and CDR2 SVGAGI. V shed 2 bases, J shed 9 bases, and the junction held 3 bases outside the gene matches. The CDR3 is 15 residues long. CDR3 loop: CASSYVGTGGSPLHF. CDR3 DNA: TGTGCCAGCAGTTACGTGGGGACAGGGGGTTCACCCCTCCACTTT.

The chain carries TRBV24-1 and TRBJ1-1; TRBD1 agrees at 7 bases. Germline lookup yields CDR1 KGHDR and CDR2 SFDVKD. V gave up 4 bases and J gave up 3 bases; unmatched junction bases: 7. This CDR3 is 15 amino acids long. As DNA, the CDR3 is TGTGCCACCAGTGACTCACAGGGGCTAGACACTGAAGCTTTCTTT. Translation: CATSDSQGLDTEAFF.

This chain links TRBV5-1 with TRBJ2-7; TRBD1 matches 7 bases. V shed 0 bases, J shed 1 base, and the junction held 1 base outside the gene matches. Germline values: CDR1 SGHRS, CDR2 YFSETQ. The CDR3 contains 14 residues. CDR3 nucleotides: TGCGCCAGCAGCTTGGGACAGGGATCCTACGAGCAGTACTTC. Protein sequence: CASSLGQGSYEQYF.

The chain couples TRBV15 to TRBJ2-7; 9 bases align to TRBD2. This CDR3 contains 16 residues. The V and J ends lost 3 bases and 2 bases, in that order; junction bases with no gene match: 8. In germline, CDR1 is LNHNV, CDR2 YYDKDF (reference sequence). The CDR3 DNA follows: TGTGCCACCAGCAGTAGATTAGCGGGAGTACCCTACGAGCAGTACTTC. Amino acid sequence: CATSSRLAGVPYEQYF.

V and J are TRBV9 and TRBJ2-3, with TRBD1 matching 9 bases. The CDR3 has 17 residues. The V gene's germline CDR1 is SGDLS and CDR2 YYNGEE. V lost 6 bases and J lost 2; bases outside the gene matches: 13. CDR3 amino acids: CASNQGWGQGNTDTQYF. The CDR3, as DNA: TGTGCCAGCAATCAGGGTTGGGGACAGGGTAACACAGATACGCAGTATTTT.

This clone appeared many times. The chain joins TRBV9 to TRBJ1-4, with a possible D match to TRBD1 (5 bases). Germline CDR1 SGDLS, CDR2 YYNGEE. The CDR3 is 15 amino acids. Trimming left V 6 bases short and J 7 bases short, with 19 bases between. CDR3 residues: CASTVSGGSAEKLFF. The CDR3 nucleotides are TGTGCCAGCACGGTCTCCGGGGGGTCGGCTGAAAAACTGTTTTTT.

The chain combines TRBV19 with TRBJ1-5; D not resolved. V was trimmed by 7 bases and J by 0 bases, leaving 13 bases between them. The germline V gene encodes CDR1 LNHDA and CDR2 SQIVND (reference sequence). The CDR3 has 15 residues. The CDR3 DNA reads as TGTGCCAGTAACCCCGACACATATAGCAATCAGCCCCAGCATTTT. Translation: CASNPDTYSNQPQHF.

The V and J genes are TRBV9 and TRBJ1-3; D may be TRBD1 (6 bases). Trimming shortened V by 6 bases and J by 1 base, and 14 bases separated the two germline ends. The CDR3 loop spans 15 amino acids. In germline, CDR1 is SGDLS, CDR2 YYNGEE. CDR3 loop: CASTLDSYSGNTIYF. The CDR3 DNA follows: TGTGCCAGCACGTTGGACAGTTATTCTGGAAACACCATATATTTT.

This chain uses TRBV28 with TRBJ1-5; 10 nucleotides align to TRBD1. Germline values: CDR1 MDHEN, CDR2 SYDVKM. The CDR3 spans 17 residues. V lost 5 bases, J lost 1 base, and 8 bases stayed unmatched. The CDR3 nucleotides read TGTGCCAGCAGTCCGGGGGGGACAGGGGCGAGCAATCAGCCCCAGCATTTT. As protein: CASSPGGTGASNQPQHF.

The rearrangement links TRBV30 to TRBJ1-1, with unresolved D. V lost 1 base and J 5 bases, leaving 5 bases between the germline ends. The CDR3 runs 11 residues. Per the germline V gene, CDR1 is GTSNPN and CDR2 is SVGIG (reference sequence). This chain's CDR3 is CAWSGQTEAFF. The CDR3 DNA sequence: TGTGCCTGGAGTGGGCAAACTGAAGCTTTCTTT. The full variable domain, completed using reference TRBV30 and TRBJ1-1, is SQTIHQWPATLVQPVGSPLSLECTVEGTSNPNLYWYRQAAGRGLQLLFYSVGIGQISSEVPQNLSASRPQDRQFILSSKKLLLSDSGFYLCAWSGQTEAFFGQGTRLTVV.

In this sample, this clone turned up a few times. This sequence joins TRBV30 and TRBJ2-7; D might be TRBD2 (7 bases). V lost 0 bases to trimming and J lost 6 bases, with 12 bases between them. The CDR3 spans 13 residues. Per the germline V gene, CDR1 is GTSNPN and CDR2 is SVGIG (reference sequence). The CDR3 DNA follows: TGTGCCTGGAGTGTAAGGGGGGGGATCGAGCAGTACTTC. Residues: CAWSVRGGIEQYF.

The rearrangement links TRBV24-1 to TRBJ1-2; TRBD1 might be the D (5 bases). CDR1 KGHDR and CDR2 SFDVKD come from the germline V gene. Trimming shortened V by 2 bases and J by 3 bases, and 15 bases separated the two germline ends. The CDR3 has 16 residues. Here the CDR3 reads CATSDSQGGRDYGYTF. CDR3 nucleotides: TGTGCCACCAGTGATTCCCAGGGTGGCAGGGACTATGGCTACACCTTC.